The 14 T cell receptor beta chains below all came from one sample that was sequenced in a study of blood T cell repertoires in COVID-19. Clones were sequenced by immunoSEQ multiplex PCR, and TCRdb holds only the in-frame ones, with some missing. This sample has roughly 54,000 clones, with more than 85% found just once. Sequencing was carried out using peripheral blood. All receptors derive from a man aged 45-60 years with acute or convalescent COVID-19.

The CDR3 DNA reads as TGCGCCAGCAGCTTGAGCGGGATCCGCTACGAGCAGTACTTC. Residues: CASSLSGIRYEQYF. This chain uses TRBV5-1 with TRBJ2-7, with 7 bases matching TRBD2. CDR3 size: 14 residues. Germline V lookup: CDR1 SGHRS, CDR2 YFSETQ. V lost 1 base, J lost 3 bases, and 4 bases stayed unmatched.

The CDR3 bases are TGCGCCAGCAGTGAGTCGAAGTTATCAGGGGGCAATGAGCAGTTCTTC. Amino acids: CASSESKLSGGNEQFF. The chain uses TRBV10-2 and TRBJ2-1; 7 bases map to TRBD1. CDR3 length: 16 amino acids. V dropped 0 bases and J dropped 6; count of bases not matched to a gene: 8. The germline CDR1 and CDR2 sequences are WSHSY and SAAADI.

The genes are TRBV19 and TRBJ1-6; 10 bases match TRBD1. Trimming cost V 7 bases and J 7 bases; bases outside gene matches: 7. In germline, CDR1 is LNHDA, CDR2 SQIVND (reference sequence). The CDR3 contains 15 residues. CDR3 protein: CASTQTGGYNSPLHF. The CDR3 nucleotides are TGTGCCAGTACCCAGACAGGGGGCTACAATTCACCCCTCCACTTT.

The V gene is TRBV30, the J gene TRBJ2-5; 9 nucleotides agree with TRBD2. Per the germline V gene, CDR1 is GTSNPN and CDR2 is SVGIG (reference sequence). Trimming at V came to 3 bases and at J to 6 bases, leaving 8 bases not matched to a gene. The CDR3 has 14 amino acids. The CDR3 here is CAWRPRREGKTQYF. The CDR3 region has the DNA TGTGCCTGGAGGCCGCGGCGGGAGGGAAAGACCCAGTACTTC.

V usage is TRBV12-5 and J usage is TRBJ1-2, with D unresolved. CDR3 length equals 14 residues. V shed 6 bases and J shed 0 bases, with 11 bases lying between them. Germline V gene lookup returns CDR1 LGHNT and CDR2 FRNRAP. The CDR3 DNA sequence: TGTGCTAGTGGGACGCGACGGGCTAACTATGGCTACACCTTC. It yields the protein CASGTRRANYGYTF.

The chain is built from TRBV2 and TRBJ2-4; 10 bases are a match to TRBD2. The germline CDR1 and CDR2 sequences are SNHLY and FYNNEI. V lost 6 bases and J lost 6; bases outside the gene matches: 11. The CDR3 is 16 amino acids. The CDR3 sequence is CASSYKREGRVNIQYF. The CDR3 DNA reads TGTGCCAGCAGCTATAAGCGGGAGGGCCGGGTAAACATTCAGTACTTC. Filled out from reference TRBV2 and TRBJ2-4, the complete variable domain reads EPEVTQTPSHQVTQMGQEVILRCVPISNHLYFYWYRQILGQKVEFLVSFYNNEISEKSEIFDDQFSVERPDGSNFTLKIRSTKLEDSAMYFCASSYKREGRVNIQYFGAGTRLSVL.

The V gene is TRBV5-1, the J gene TRBJ1-1, with D perhaps matching TRBD1 (5 bases). Germline loops: CDR1 SGHRS, CDR2 YFSETQ. The CDR3 sequence is 15 residues long. Trimming took off 4 bases at V and 5 bases at J, with 18 bases between the two ends. CDR3 nucleotides: TGCGCCAGCAGCCCGGCCCAGGGTTTCCGGACTGAAGCTTTCTTT. Protein sequence: CASSPAQGFRTEAFF.

The chain couples TRBV21-1 to TRBJ1-1. TRBV21-1 is designated a pseudogene. The CDR3 length is 12 residues. CDR3 bases: TGTGCCAGCAGCCTAAGCAACACTGAAGCTTTCTTT. The encoded protein is CASSLSNTEAFF.

The chain employs TRBV6-1 and TRBJ1-1, with 7 bases aligning to TRBD1. V was pared by 3 bases and J by 3 bases, with 4 bases of the junction left unmatched. The length of the CDR3 is 14 residues. In germline, CDR1 is MNHNS, CDR2 SASEGT. The CDR3, as DNA: TGTGCCAGCAGTGAGACAGGGTCGTACACTGAAGCTTTCTTT. It yields the protein CASSETGSYTEAFF.

As regards this clone: Additional DNA sequences in this sample encode the identical CDR3. The chain links TRBV24-1 to TRBJ2-4; 7 bases are a match to TRBD1. Germline V CDR1 and CDR2: KGHDR, SFDVKD. The V gene end was trimmed by 3 bases and the J gene end by 6 bases; junction bases not matched to a gene: 7. CDR3 length: 15 amino acids. The CDR3 nucleotides read TGTGCCACCAGTGATCCGCGGACAGGCGGAAACATTCAGTACTTC. It specifies CATSDPRTGGNIQYF.

The chain has TRBV5-5 and TRBJ1-6; the match to TRBD1 covers 8 bases. Trimming cost V 2 bases and J 6 bases; bases outside gene matches: 4. Germline loops: CDR1 SGHKS, CDR2 YYEKEE (reference sequence). CDR3 length: 15 amino acids. The CDR3 loop reads CASSFTDRGNSPLHF. The DNA for the CDR3 is TGTGCCAGCAGCTTTACAGACAGGGGTAATTCACCCCTCCACTTT. The variable domain in full, completed from reference TRBV5-5 and TRBJ1-6, reads DAGVTQSPTHLIKTRGQQVTLRCSPISGHKSVSWYQQVLGQGPQFIFQYYEKEERGRGNFPDRFSARQFPNYSSELNVNALLLGDSALYLCASSFTDRGNSPLHFGNGTRLTVT.

This clone was recorded once. The V and J genes are TRBV11-3 and TRBJ2-2, with 9 bases lining up with TRBD2. The V segment lost 5 bases and the J segment 2 bases; nucleotides outside the gene matches: 9. In germline, CDR1 is SGHNT, CDR2 YENEEA. The CDR3 consists of 17 residues. CDR3 DNA sequence: TGTGCCAGCAGCCTCTCGACTAGCGGAGTTAACACCGGGGAGCTGTTTTTT. This sequence encodes CASSLSTSGVNTGELFF.

This chain links TRBV27 with TRBJ2-1, with D possibly matching TRBD1 (5 bases). This CDR3 has 14 residues. V shed 3 bases and J shed 6 bases, with 12 bases lying between them. Germline assignment: CDR1 MNHEY and CDR2 SMNVEV (reference sequence). CDR3 nucleotide sequence: TGTGCCAGCAGTTTGCTCACAGGTCGCAATGAGCAGTTCTTC. This sequence encodes CASSLLTGRNEQFF.

This clone turned up a few times. The chain has TRBV9 and TRBJ2-3; D is possibly TRBD1 (5 bases). The V gene lost 2 bases and the J gene lost 6 bases, with 16 bases spanning the gap. Germline values: CDR1 SGDLS, CDR2 YYNGEE. The CDR3 runs 15 residues. CDR3 loop: CASSVTETYRDTQYF. The DNA for the CDR3 is TGTGCCAGCAGCGTTACCGAGACTTACAGGGATACGCAGTATTTT.